The 4 T cell receptor beta chains listed next were all sequenced from one sample in a study of blood T cell repertoires in COVID-19. Profiling relied on immunoSEQ multiplex PCR, and the TCRdb table lists in-frame clones only, not all of them. The sample consists of almost 300,000 clones, around nine tenths of them appearing once. Specimen: peripheral blood. Receptors originate from a woman in her 30s with COVID-19, enrolled during active disease.

The chain employs TRBV10-2 and TRBJ2-7; 10 nucleotides agree with TRBD2. CDR3 length: 16 amino acids. Trimming cost V 5 bases and J 6 bases; bases outside gene matches: 13. Germline CDR1 and CDR2: WSHSY and SAAADI. CDR3 residues: CASSQGQTGTSAEQYF. The CDR3 coding sequence is TGCGCCAGCAGTCAGGGGCAAACCGGGACTAGCGCCGAGCAGTACTTC.

The genes are TRBV18 and TRBJ1-2; TRBD1 matches 9 bases. V lost 3 bases, J lost 8 bases, and 7 bases stayed unmatched. The CDR3 loop spans 14 amino acids. CDR1 KGHSH and CDR2 LQKENI come from the germline V gene. The CDR3 protein is CASSPQGQGQGYTF. Here the CDR3 DNA reads TGTGCCAGCTCACCCCAAGGACAGGGGCAAGGCTACACCTTC.

The rearrangement uses TRBV7-9 and TRBJ2-7, with a possible D match to TRBD2 (5 bases). Looked up from germline, CDR1 is SEHNR and CDR2 is FQNEAQ (reference sequence). The CDR3 is 14 residues long. V shed 2 bases and J shed 6 bases, with 14 bases lying between them. CDR3 in DNA: TGTGCCAGCAGCTTATCCGGCCTCGCGGGCGAGCAGTACTTC. As protein: CASSLSGLAGEQYF.

The chain employs TRBV27 and TRBJ2-5; 8 nucleotides match TRBD2. Germline values: CDR1 MNHEY, CDR2 SMNVEV (reference sequence). The CDR3 spans 16 residues. V was pared by 6 bases and J by 4 bases, with 13 bases of the junction left unmatched. CDR3 amino acids: CASRATPGGAPETQYF. The CDR3 DNA sequence: TGTGCCAGCAGAGCTACGCCCGGGGGGGCCCCAGAGACCCAGTACTTC.